This T cell receptor (beta chain) was retrieved from a study of CD4+ T cells in melanoma. Trimming took 1 base from V and 5 from J, leaving 11 bases between them. Germline lookup yields CDR1 ENHRY and CDR2 SYGVKD. There are 15 residues in the CDR3. This clone appeared a single time. The antigen is not known. Assay: immunoSEQ multiplex PCR; the TCRdb copy retains only in-frame clones and omits some. This table has roughly 110,000 clones, about nine tenths appearing once. Study observations and caveats: A reported correlation linked neoantigen-specific CD4+ T cells to CD8+, macrophage and B cell function.

J is TRBJ2-2 and V is TRBV10-3; D uncertain. The sample was peripheral blood. This clonotype was sampled from a human donor with melanoma. The CDR3 region has the DNA TGTGCCATCAGTGAGTATAGGGCACCGACCGGGGAGCTGTTTTTT. It is translated as CAISEYRAPTGELFF.